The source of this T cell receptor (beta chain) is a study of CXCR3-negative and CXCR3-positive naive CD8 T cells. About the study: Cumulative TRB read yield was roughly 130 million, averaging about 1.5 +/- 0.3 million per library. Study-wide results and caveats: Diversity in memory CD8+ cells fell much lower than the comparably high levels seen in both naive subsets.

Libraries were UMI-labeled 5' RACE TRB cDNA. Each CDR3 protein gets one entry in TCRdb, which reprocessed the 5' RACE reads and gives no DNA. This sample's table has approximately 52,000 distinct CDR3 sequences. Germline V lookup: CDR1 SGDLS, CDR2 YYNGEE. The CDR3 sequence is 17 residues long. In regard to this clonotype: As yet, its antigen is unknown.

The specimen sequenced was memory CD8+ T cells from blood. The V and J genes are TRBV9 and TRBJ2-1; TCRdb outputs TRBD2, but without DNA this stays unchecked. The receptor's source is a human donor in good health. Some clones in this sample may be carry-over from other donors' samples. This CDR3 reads CASSLRLAGDGVDEQFF.